This TCR beta chain was obtained from a study of breast tumors, draining lymph nodes, adjacent tissues. Points from the study as a whole: Tumor T cell lymph node origin was a supported hypothesis, not proven.

Looked up from germline, CDR1 is SGHRS and CDR2 is YFSETQ. The CDR3 extends over 13 amino acids. V was shortened by 4 bases and J by 7 bases, with 14 bases between the two germline ends. The lymph nodes were axillary draining lymph nodes from breast cancer patients. This clonotype was detected many times. Antigen: not known. TCRdb reprocessed the multiplex PCR reads with MiXCR, giving one entry per CDR3 protein. The sample lists about 230,000 distinct CDR3 sequences, about 34% occurring once. What was sequenced was axillary lymph node tissue. V gene TRBV5-1 combines with J gene TRBJ2-5; D perhaps matches TRBD1 (8 bases). The clonotype comes from a female donor with breast cancer. Some clones in this sample may be carry-over from other donors' samples. The CDR3 DNA sequence: TGCGCCAGCAGCCAGGACAGGGAGGGGACCCAGTACTTC. It specifies CASSQDREGTQYF.